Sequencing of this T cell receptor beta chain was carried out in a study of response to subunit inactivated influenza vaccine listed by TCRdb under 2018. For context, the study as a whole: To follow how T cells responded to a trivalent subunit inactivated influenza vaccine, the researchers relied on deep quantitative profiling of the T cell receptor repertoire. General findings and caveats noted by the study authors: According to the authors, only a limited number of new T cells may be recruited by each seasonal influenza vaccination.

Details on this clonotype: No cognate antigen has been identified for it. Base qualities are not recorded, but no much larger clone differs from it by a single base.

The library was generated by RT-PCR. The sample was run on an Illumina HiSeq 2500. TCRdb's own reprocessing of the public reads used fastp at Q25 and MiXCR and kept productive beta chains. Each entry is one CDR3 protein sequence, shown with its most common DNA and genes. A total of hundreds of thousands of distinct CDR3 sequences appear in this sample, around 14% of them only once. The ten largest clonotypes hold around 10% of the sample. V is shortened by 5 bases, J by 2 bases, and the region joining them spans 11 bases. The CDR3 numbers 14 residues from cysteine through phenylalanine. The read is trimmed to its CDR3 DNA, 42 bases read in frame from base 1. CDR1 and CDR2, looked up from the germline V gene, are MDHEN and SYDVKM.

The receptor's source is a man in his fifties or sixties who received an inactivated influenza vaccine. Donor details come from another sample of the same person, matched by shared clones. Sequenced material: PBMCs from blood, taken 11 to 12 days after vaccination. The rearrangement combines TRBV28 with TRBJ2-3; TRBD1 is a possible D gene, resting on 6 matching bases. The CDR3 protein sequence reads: CASSNGQHTDTQYF. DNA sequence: TGTGCCAGCAGTAACGGACAGCACACAGATACGCAGTATTTT.